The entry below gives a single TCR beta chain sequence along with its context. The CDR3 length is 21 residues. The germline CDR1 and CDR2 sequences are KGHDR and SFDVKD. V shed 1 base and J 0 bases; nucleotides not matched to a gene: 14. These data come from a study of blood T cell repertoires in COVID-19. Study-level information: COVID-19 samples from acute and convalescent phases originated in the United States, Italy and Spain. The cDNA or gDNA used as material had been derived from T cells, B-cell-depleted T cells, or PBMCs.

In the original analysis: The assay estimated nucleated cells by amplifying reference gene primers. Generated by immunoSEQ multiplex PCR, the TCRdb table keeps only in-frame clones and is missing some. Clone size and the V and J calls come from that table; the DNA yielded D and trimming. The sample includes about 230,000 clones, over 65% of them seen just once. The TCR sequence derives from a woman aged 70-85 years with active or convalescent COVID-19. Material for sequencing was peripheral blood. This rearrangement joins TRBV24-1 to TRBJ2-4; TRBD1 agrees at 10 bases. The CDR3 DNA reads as TGTGCCACCAGTGATTTCCCAACCCGGACAGGGGGGCACAAAGCCAAAAACATTCAGTACTTC. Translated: CATSDFPTRTGGHKAKNIQYF.